A single sample gave rise to the 11 T cell receptor beta chains below, sequenced in a study of T-cell reconstitution after alpha-beta-depleted transplantation in children. Unique molecular identifiers were used in preparing the TCRbeta library. Each CDR3 protein gets one entry after TCRdb re-called the PCR reads with MiXCR. The sample gives over 550,000 distinct CDR3 sequences, 10% to 13% of which show up once; 4% to 5% is in the top ten. Material: PBMCs from the stem cell graft donor, obtained from the stem cell graft. The receptors come from a human donor who donated a stem cell graft to a child with acute myeloid leukemia.

This clonotype was observed many times. The V call is TRBV29-1, the J call TRBJ2-7, with TRBD1 matching over 8 bases. From germline, CDR1 is SQVTM and CDR2 ANQGSEA. This CDR3 has 12 amino acids. After removal of 4 bases from V and 3 bases from J, the junction contained 2 bases not matched to a gene. CDR3 protein: CSVGTGHYEQYF. In DNA form, the CDR3 reads TGCAGCGTTGGGACAGGGCACTACGAGCAGTACTTC.

At least ten counts were recorded for this clonotype. The chain is built from TRBV7-2 and TRBJ2-7, with 7 bases that match TRBD1. Looked up from germline, CDR1 is SGHTA and CDR2 is FQGNSA. The trim removed 4 bases at V and 4 bases at J, leaving 7 bases unmatched. The CDR3 has 14 residues. The CDR3 sequence is CASSSRQGAYEQYF. In DNA form, the CDR3 reads TGTGCCAGCAGCTCCCGACAGGGAGCATACGAGCAGTACTTC.

This clonotype has at least ten counts. The chain links TRBV9 to TRBJ1-2; possibly TRBD1 for D (6 bases). Trimming took off 7 bases at V and 3 bases at J, with 19 bases between the two ends. Germline values: CDR1 SGDLS, CDR2 YYNGEE. The CDR3 is made up of 15 amino acids. The CDR3 reads CASRGAAGRDYGYTF. CDR3 coding DNA: TGTGCCAGCCGGGGGGCAGCCGGGAGGGACTATGGCTACACCTTC.

Many counts were recorded for this clonotype. This chain uses TRBV27 with TRBJ2-2, with D hard to call. Germline values: CDR1 MNHEY, CDR2 SMNVEV (reference sequence). CDR3 length: 11 amino acids. The ends were cut back, 4 bases at V and 7 bases at J, with 4 bases in the middle. The CDR3 region is CASSSYGELFF. CDR3 bases: TGTGCCAGCAGTTCATACGGGGAGCTGTTTTTT.

V is TRBV20-1 and J is TRBJ1-4, with 10 bases aligning to TRBD1. V lost 5 bases to trimming and J lost 7 bases; unmatched junction nucleotides: 7. The length of the CDR3 is 14 residues. Germline assignment: CDR1 DFQATT and CDR2 SNEGSKA (reference sequence). CDR3 nucleotide sequence: TGCAGTGCTCATCCGGGACAGGGGAGTGAAAAACTGTTTTTT. It translates to CSAHPGQGSEKLFF.

This clonotype was observed at least ten times. The gene calls are TRBV29-1 and TRBJ1-1, with D possibly matching TRBD1 (5 bases). V dropped 1 base and J dropped 4 bases, with 13 bases sitting between them. Germline V gives CDR1 SQVTM, CDR2 ANQGSEA. This CDR3 is built from 14 residues. The CDR3 region is CSVEGFAGSTEAFF. CDR3 in DNA: TGCAGCGTTGAAGGGTTTGCAGGGAGCACTGAAGCTTTCTTT.

The chain carries TRBV11-2 and TRBJ2-6; 10 nucleotides agree with TRBD1. The CDR3 sequence is 18 residues long. Germline trimming cut 5 bases from V and 0 bases from J; bases unmatched to any gene: 7. CDR1 is SGHAT, CDR2 FQNNGV, per germline. The CDR3 DNA reads TGTGCCAGCAGCCCAGACAGGGGGCTATCCTCTGGGGCCAACGTCCTGACTTTC. Encoded protein: CASSPDRGLSSGANVLTF.

The V call is TRBV30, the J call TRBJ1-1; D gene unclear. CDR3 length equals 15 residues. Trimming removed 4 bases from V and 3 bases from J, with 18 bases in between. Germline V gene lookup returns CDR1 GTSNPN and CDR2 SVGIG (reference sequence). The CDR3 DNA sequence: TGTGCCTGGACCACGCGGCTGGGTACCGACACTGAAGCTTTCTTT. This translates into CAWTTRLGTDTEAFF.

This clonotype appeared many times. The chain has TRBV29-1 and TRBJ2-5; TRBD2 aligns across 10 bases. The CDR3 is 15 residues long. V dropped 2 bases and J dropped 2; count of bases not matched to a gene: 5. The germline V gene encodes CDR1 SQVTM and CDR2 ANQGSEA. As DNA, the CDR3 is TGCAGCGTTGAACGAACTAGCGGGGATCAAGAGACCCAGTACTTC. Protein: CSVERTSGDQETQYF.

This clonotype has a handful of counts. This chain links TRBV7-9 with TRBJ2-3, with 11 positions matching TRBD2. Looked up from germline, CDR1 is SEHNR and CDR2 is FQNEAQ (reference sequence). The CDR3 has 16 residues. With V trimmed by 1 base and J by 6 bases, 6 bases remained unmatched. CDR3 residues: CASSLVLAGGGDTQYF. The CDR3 DNA sequence: TGTGCCAGCAGCTTAGTGCTAGCGGGAGGAGGTGATACGCAGTATTTT.

CDR3: CASSLLVSWSAGEQYF. The CDR3 coding sequence is TGTGCCAGCAGCTTGTTGGTAAGTTGGTCGGCGGGGGAGCAGTACTTC. The chain joins TRBV5-6 to TRBJ2-7; possible D gene TRBD2, 6 bases. V lost 1 base and J lost 7, with 21 bases in between. CDR1 and CDR2 from the germline V gene are SGHDT and YYEEEE. This CDR3 contains 16 residues. The full variable domain, completed using reference TRBV5-6 and TRBJ2-7, is DAGVTQSPTHLIKTRGQQVTLRCSPKSGHDTVSWYQQALGQGPQFIFQYYEEEERQRGNFPDRFSGHQFPNYSSELNVNALLLGDSALYLCASSLLVSWSAGEQYFGPGTRLTVT.